A few counts support the clone carrying this TCR beta chain. Its specificity is unknown. This record comes from a study of HIV-infected patients and healthy controls. Overall study results and limits: The diversity differences were not explained by slight age and sex differences between study cohorts.

The trim removed 2 bases at V and 1 base at J, leaving 10 bases unmatched. The CDR3 consists of 18 residues. Germline V gives CDR1 MNHNS, CDR2 SASEGT. Alpha and beta constant-region primers primed reverse transcription of approximately 500 ng RNA. Separate chain-specific third strand synthesis with multiplexing indices produced the alpha and beta libraries. A single record per CDR3 protein comes from TCRdb applying MiXCR to the 5' RACE reads. The table lists 6,000 to 9,500 distinct CDR3 sequences, 9% to 9.5% of them singletons. The repertoire came from unfractionated whole blood and reflected all unsorted peripheral T cells.

The sample in question was blood, obtained before antiretroviral therapy. The TCR comes from an adult with HIV infection. The V and J genes are TRBV6-1 and TRBJ1-5, with TRBD1 matching 8 bases. In DNA, the CDR3 is TGTGCCAGCAGTGAATTGGGGTCAGGGGGCCCGAGCAATCAGCCCCAGCATTTT. Amino acid sequence: CASSELGSGGPSNQPQHF.